What follows are 26 T cell receptor beta chains derived from one specimen sequenced in a study of cytotoxic CD8 clonotypes in ibrutinib-treated CLL. TCRdb keeps only in-frame clones here, not all; method: immunoSEQ multiplex PCR. This table holds hundreds of thousands of clones, 60% to 80% found once. Sequences were derived from PBMCs, sampled after 12 months of ibrutinib treatment. Receptor source: a human donor with chronic lymphocytic leukemia.

Only a few counts were recorded for this clone. In DNA, the CDR3 is TGTGCCAGCAGCGCCTGGGGGAGGCCTCCAGCTTTCTTT. Translated, it gives CASSAWGRPPAFF. The V gene is TRBV9, the J gene TRBJ1-1, with D perhaps TRBD1 (5 bases). V was shortened by 3 bases and J by 10 bases, with 16 bases between the two germline ends. The CDR3 is made up of 13 amino acids. The V gene's germline CDR1 is SGDLS and CDR2 YYNGEE. The variable domain in full, with the rest retrieved from reference TRBV9 and TRBJ1-1, is DSGVTQTPKHLITATGQRVTLRCSPRSGDLSVYWYQQSLDQGLQFLIQYYNGEERAKGNILERFSAQQFPDLHSELNLSSLELGDSALYFCASSAWGRPPAFFGQGTRLTVV.

V and J are TRBV5-1 and TRBJ2-7; D is ambiguous. CDR1 SGHRS and CDR2 YFSETQ come from the germline V gene. Trimming stripped 0 bases from V and 6 bases from J, with 10 bases between. This CDR3 comprises 13 residues. The CDR3 spells CASSLAAVREQYF. The CDR3 DNA is TGCGCCAGCAGCTTGGCGGCAGTCCGCGAGCAGTACTTC.

The V gene is TRBV27, the J gene TRBJ2-5; 13 nucleotides match TRBD2. V gave up 5 bases and J gave up 1 base; unmatched junction bases: 10. The CDR3 loop spans 18 amino acids. Germline V lookup: CDR1 MNHEY, CDR2 SMNVEV (reference sequence). The DNA for the CDR3 is TGTGCCAGCAGTAACGAGGGGACTAGCGGGGACATCCAAGAGACCCAGTACTTC. It yields the protein CASSNEGTSGDIQETQYF.

The genes are TRBV7-2 and TRBJ1-2; 8 bases are shared with TRBD1. Germline loops: CDR1 SGHTA, CDR2 FQGNSA. J lost 3 bases, V lost 4 bases, and 13 bases had no gene match. This CDR3 has 17 residues. This chain's CDR3 is CASSSRGLGQDYYGYTF. The CDR3 DNA reads TGTGCCAGCAGCTCGAGAGGTTTGGGACAGGATTACTATGGCTACACCTTC.

This chain links TRBV18 with TRBJ1-5, with 8 bases lining up with TRBD1. The CDR3 loop spans 15 amino acids. Trimming took 6 bases from V and 6 from J; bases not matched to a gene: 10. CDR1 is KGHSH, CDR2 LQKENI, per germline. CDR3: CASSPDRGAGQPQHF. In nucleotides, the CDR3 is TGTGCCAGCTCGCCCGACAGGGGTGCGGGTCAGCCCCAGCATTTT.

The chain employs TRBV28 and TRBJ1-3; D unclear. Germline values: CDR1 MDHEN, CDR2 SYDVKM. The V and J ends lost 3 bases and 5 bases respectively, with 5 bases between them. This CDR3 contains 12 residues. The CDR3 spells CASSFRRNTIYF. The DNA for the CDR3 is TGTGCCAGCAGTTTTAGGCGAAACACCATATATTTT.

The V call is TRBV30, the J call TRBJ1-5; D uncertain. V lost 4 bases, J lost 2 bases, and 9 bases lay in between. The CDR3 runs to 13 residues. Germline CDR1 GTSNPN, CDR2 SVGIG (reference sequence). The CDR3 loop is CAWTTEGNQPQHF. The CDR3 DNA reads TGTGCCTGGACTACGGAGGGCAATCAGCCCCAGCATTTT. The entire variable domain, with the rest obtained from reference TRBV30 and TRBJ1-5, is as follows: SQTIHQWPATLVQPVGSPLSLECTVEGTSNPNLYWYRQAAGRGLQLLFYSVGIGQISSEVPQNLSASRPQDRQFILSSKKLLLSDSGFYLCAWTTEGNQPQHFGDGTRLSIL.

This sequence joins TRBV9 and TRBJ1-2; D possibly corresponds to TRBD1 (6 bases). V lost 0 bases, J lost 3 bases, and 15 bases lay in between. The CDR3 covers 16 residues. Germline lookup yields CDR1 SGDLS and CDR2 YYNGEE. CDR3 DNA sequence: TGTGCCAGCAGCGTAGCTTTTGGGGGGCGCGACTATGGCTACACCTTC. Translated: CASSVAFGGRDYGYTF.

This sequence joins TRBV27 and TRBJ1-4, with 9 positions matching TRBD1. Germline CDR1 is MNHEY and CDR2 is SMNVEV (reference sequence). The CDR3 runs 15 residues. V was clipped by 5 bases and J by 7 bases; unmatched bases: 8. Here the CDR3 DNA reads TGTGCCAGCAGTCACAACAGGGGGCGAACTGAAAAACTGTTTTTT. It yields the protein CASSHNRGRTEKLFF.

V usage is TRBV10-3 and J usage is TRBJ2-1; the match to TRBD1 covers 7 bases. J gave up 5 bases and V 10 bases, and 8 bases lay outside the gene matches. Germline CDR1 is ENHRY and CDR2 is SYGVKD. The CDR3 consists of 13 residues. The CDR3 nucleotides read TGTGCCAACAACGACAGGGTGGACAATGAGCAGTTCTTC. This translates into CANNDRVDNEQFF.

This clone was seen a single time. The genes are TRBV5-1 and TRBJ1-1, with no clear D. The germline V gene encodes CDR1 SGHRS and CDR2 YFSETQ. The CDR3 length is 15 residues. V lost 2 bases to trimming and J lost 1 base, with 12 bases between them. This chain's CDR3 is CASSLTVVGNTEAFF. The CDR3 DNA reads as TGCGCCAGCAGCTTAACCGTTGTAGGGAACACTGAAGCTTTCTTT.

The CDR3 reads CASSLEGGTGANVLTF. DNA for the CDR3: TGTGCCAGCAGCTTGGAAGGGGGGACTGGGGCCAACGTCCTGACTTTC. The rearrangement joins TRBV5-4 to TRBJ2-6; possibly TRBD1 or TRBD2 for D (6 bases each). Between the trimmed V and J ends, which lost 0 bases and 2 bases, there was a span of 9 bases. The CDR3 extends over 16 amino acids. Germline values: CDR1 SGHNT, CDR2 YYREEE (reference sequence).

This clone was recorded at least ten times. The chain has TRBV7-3 and TRBJ1-2; D remains unclear. Trimming removed 5 bases from V and 3 bases from J, with 19 bases in between. CDR1 is SGHTA and CDR2 is FQGTGA in the germline V gene. The CDR3 spans 16 residues. Here the CDR3 DNA reads TGTGCCAGCAGCCTTGGAACCTACGCCGGGGACTATGGCTACACCTTC. This encodes CASSLGTYAGDYGYTF.

The V and J genes are TRBV5-4 and TRBJ2-7, with D unresolved. Deletions cut 0 bases from V and 3 bases from J, with 7 bases between. Germline values: CDR1 SGHNT, CDR2 YYREEE (reference sequence). This CDR3 comprises 13 residues. The chain's CDR3 is CASSLAPIYEQYF. The CDR3 bases are TGTGCCAGCAGCTTGGCACCCATCTACGAGCAGTACTTC.

The rearrangement uses TRBV2 and TRBJ2-7; 8 bases align to TRBD2. After removal of 6 bases from V and 4 bases from J, the junction contained 11 bases not matched to a gene. Germline lookup yields CDR1 SNHLY and CDR2 FYNNEI. CDR3 length: 15 amino acids. Written as DNA, the CDR3 is TGTGCCAGCAGGAGCACGGGGGGGAGACCTTACGAGCAGTACTTC. Residues: CASRSTGGRPYEQYF.

The V and J genes are TRBV7-8 and TRBJ2-7; 8 bases are a match to TRBD2. CDR3 size: 13 residues. The germline V gene has CDR1 SGHVS and CDR2 FQNEAQ. With 5 bases clipped from V and 7 bases from J, the junction kept 7 bases outside the gene matches. The DNA for the CDR3 is TGTGCCAGCAGCCCGGAGCGGGAGAGAGAGCAGTACTTC. Its protein product is CASSPEREREQYF.

Comments on this clone: At one of its ends the junction is not consistent with the germline gene, which may arise from a read error. The rearrangement uses TRBV2 and TRBJ1-1, with D perhaps TRBD1 (5 bases). This CDR3 comprises 15 residues. Germline-derived CDR1 and CDR2 are SNHLY and FYNNEI. The CDR3 region is CASSQATDLNTEAFF. The CDR3 nucleotides read TGTGCCAGCAGTCAAGCGACAGACTTGAACACTGAAGCTTTCTTT.

This clone is a singleton in its sample. V usage is TRBV16 and J usage is TRBJ2-7, with D unresolved. The CDR3 has 14 amino acids. Trimming took 0 bases from V and 9 from J, leaving 15 bases between them. Germline assignment: CDR1 KGHSY and CDR2 FQNENV. Here the CDR3 DNA reads TGTGCCAGCAGCCAATCCGGTCTTGAGAGTGTGCAGTACTTC. As protein: CASSQSGLESVQYF.

The chain is built from TRBV28 and TRBJ1-5, with no clear D. The CDR3 extends over 11 amino acids. The germline CDR1 and CDR2 sequences are MDHEN and SYDVKM. The V end was cut by 5 bases, the J end by 12 bases, with 11 bases between. CDR3 loop: CASSVLSSQHF. The CDR3 nucleotides read TGTGCCAGCAGTGTACTTAGTAGCCAGCATTTT.

V gene TRBV5-4 combines with J gene TRBJ1-3; D call uncertain. The CDR3 totals 16 residues. V shed 4 bases and J shed 0 bases, with 14 bases lying between them. Germline assignment: CDR1 SGHNT and CDR2 YYREEE (reference sequence). The CDR3 coding sequence is TGTGCCAGCAGCCCCGACCCGTCAGGCTCTGGAAACACCATATATTTT. Translated, it gives CASSPDPSGSGNTIYF.

This clone was picked up one time. V and J are TRBV6-1 and TRBJ1-1; D unresolved. Germline values: CDR1 MNHNS, CDR2 SASEGT. V was pared by 2 bases and J by 10 bases, with 14 bases between. There are 13 residues in the CDR3. CDR3 nucleotides: TGTGCCAGCAGTGAATTGACGGGTGTCCTAGCTTTCTTT. Its protein is CASSELTGVLAFF.

The rearrangement joins TRBV20-1 to TRBJ2-1; D is undetermined. Germline lookup yields CDR1 DFQATT and CDR2 SNEGSKA (reference sequence). Trimming removed 5 bases from V and 5 bases from J, with 4 bases in between. The CDR3 is 10 residues long. The CDR3 here is CSAADNEQFF. The CDR3, as DNA: TGCAGTGCTGCCGACAATGAGCAGTTCTTC.

This chain uses TRBV7-6 with TRBJ2-7; tentatively, D is TRBD2 (5 bases). Germline loops: CDR1 SGHVS, CDR2 FNYEAQ. V was cut by 1 base and J by 3 bases, with 7 bases left in between. This CDR3 has 13 amino acids. This CDR3 is CASSLGENYEQYF. CDR3 coding DNA: TGTGCCAGCAGCTTAGGGGAGAACTACGAGCAGTACTTC.

The chain couples TRBV5-5 to TRBJ2-7; 8 bases are a match to TRBD1. V trimming: 6 bases; J trimming: 2 bases; junction bases outside the gene matches: 7. CDR1 and CDR2 from the germline V gene are SGHKS and YYEKEE (reference sequence). CDR3 size: 14 residues. CDR3 amino acids: CASTRTGMTYEQYF. CDR3 sequence (DNA): TGTGCCAGCACCCGGACAGGGATGACCTACGAGCAGTACTTC.

This clone was seen more than once but under ten times. This chain joins TRBV25-1 and TRBJ1-2; 7 nucleotides line up with TRBD1. The CDR3 contains 15 residues. Germline lookup yields CDR1 MGHDK and CDR2 SYGVNS. Trimming removed 6 bases from V and 8 bases from J; junction bases left unmatched: 15. The CDR3 is CASRETGYSLSGYTF. The CDR3, as DNA: TGTGCCAGCAGAGAGACAGGGTATTCCCTCTCGGGCTACACCTTC.

The J gene is TRBJ2-1, the V gene TRBV4-2; 7 bases are a match to TRBD2. The CDR3 is made up of 14 amino acids. In germline, CDR1 is LGHNA, CDR2 YNFKEQ. V shed 1 base, J shed 12 bases, and the junction held 9 bases outside the gene matches. CDR3 protein: CASSQGGGRAAQFF. CDR3 in DNA: TGTGCCAGCAGCCAAGGGGGAGGGAGGGCCGCGCAGTTCTTC.